Presented here are 10 T cell receptor beta chains from one specimen sequenced in a study of blood T cell repertoires in COVID-19. The protocol was immunoSEQ multiplex PCR, while the TCRdb copy is restricted to in-frame clones and leaves out a portion. The sample records under 250,000 clones, roughly 83% being singletons. The sequenced material came from peripheral blood. These receptors all come from a woman aged 65 to 85 with active or convalescent COVID-19.

This chain links TRBV6-4 with TRBJ1-4, with 9 nucleotides matching TRBD1. This CDR3 contains 15 residues. The J segment lost 8 bases and the V segment lost 0 bases, leaving 4 bases of the junction unmatched. CDR1 and CDR2 from the germline V gene are MRHNA and SNTAGT. The DNA for the CDR3 is TGTGCCAGCAGTGACTCCCAGACAGGGGGAGAAAAACTGTTTTTT. Residues: CASSDSQTGGEKLFF.

This chain links TRBV11-2 with TRBJ1-1; D is unclear. The germline V gene encodes CDR1 SGHAT and CDR2 FQNNGV. The CDR3 is 14 amino acids. V lost 0 bases and J 4 bases, leaving 9 bases between the germline ends. CDR3 in amino acids: CASSLDLGFTEAFF. The CDR3 DNA follows: TGTGCCAGCAGCTTAGATCTGGGCTTCACTGAAGCTTTCTTT.

The chain is built from TRBV5-1 and TRBJ1-3; D gene uncertain. The CDR3 runs 15 residues. V gave up 4 bases and J gave up 3 bases, with 14 bases separating them. The V gene's germline CDR1 is SGHRS and CDR2 YFSETQ. The CDR3 DNA sequence: TGCGCCAGCAGCCCTAACCCGACAAGTGGAAACACCATATATTTT. This codes for CASSPNPTSGNTIYF.

The chain links TRBV11-2 to TRBJ2-4, with D perhaps TRBD1 (5 bases). The CDR3 spans 17 residues. In germline, CDR1 is SGHAT, CDR2 FQNNGV. V dropped 0 bases and J dropped 1 base, with 13 bases sitting between them. The CDR3 is CASSLDGAGKAKNIQYF. For the CDR3, the DNA is TGTGCCAGCAGCTTAGATGGGGCAGGGAAGGCCAAAAACATTCAGTACTTC.

CDR3 nucleotide sequence: TGCGCCAGCAGCCAAGATACCGCGGGGCCTGGGGTAGCCCAGTACTTC. Translating it yields CASSQDTAGPGVAQYF. The J gene is TRBJ2-5, the V gene TRBV4-3; possible D gene TRBD2, 6 bases. The V end was cut by 0 bases, the J end by 9 bases, with 20 bases between. CDR1 and CDR2 (germline): LGHNA, YSLEER. The CDR3 sequence is 16 residues long.

The chain carries TRBV7-2 and TRBJ2-5; 7 bases match TRBD1. Unmatched junction bases numbered 7, after V lost 5 bases and J lost 1 base. The germline CDR1 and CDR2 sequences are SGHTA and FQGNSA. This CDR3 is built from 15 residues. The CDR3 nucleotides read TGTGCCAGCAGCCCACGACAGGGTTCCCAAGAGACCCAGTACTTC. Encoded protein: CASSPRQGSQETQYF.

The chain employs TRBV19 and TRBJ2-5; a possible D gene is TRBD2 (7 bases). The CDR3 is 16 residues long. Germline values: CDR1 LNHDA, CDR2 SQIVND (reference sequence). V dropped 3 bases and J dropped 5 bases, with 19 bases sitting between them. Here the CDR3 reads CASSIPRGAGSETQYF. CDR3 coding DNA: TGTGCCAGTAGTATTCCACGGGGGGCCGGGTCCGAGACCCAGTACTTC.

In its sample, this clone was seen a few times. V gene TRBV29-1 combines with J gene TRBJ1-1, with D uncertain. This CDR3 spans 12 amino acids. Trimming left V 7 bases short and J 4 bases short, with 13 bases between. Germline assignment: CDR1 SQVTM and CDR2 ANQGSEA. The CDR3 region is CSALVPSTEAFF. The CDR3, as DNA: TGCAGCGCCTTGGTCCCGAGCACTGAAGCTTTCTTT.

The chain combines TRBV10-3 with TRBJ2-1, with D possibly matching TRBD1 (5 bases). The V end lost 1 base, the J end lost 7 bases, and 11 bases lay between the germline ends. Germline CDR1 ENHRY, CDR2 SYGVKD. This CDR3 comprises 14 residues. CDR3 region: CAISEYNKGNEQFF. The CDR3 DNA is TGTGCCATCAGTGAGTATAATAAGGGGAATGAGCAGTTCTTC.

This chain joins TRBV5-1 and TRBJ1-1; the match to TRBD1 covers 9 bases. CDR3 length: 15 amino acids. V lost 4 bases to trimming and J lost 1 base; unmatched junction nucleotides: 5. CDR1 SGHRS and CDR2 YFSETQ come from the germline V gene. This CDR3 is CASSPRQGENTEAFF. DNA of the CDR3: TGCGCCAGCAGCCCCCGACAGGGGGAGAACACTGAAGCTTTCTTT.